Presented here are 22 T cell receptor beta chains from one specimen sequenced in a study of CXCR3-negative and CXCR3-positive naive CD8 T cells. In preparing the TRB cDNA libraries, 5' RACE with UMI labels was used. TCRdb reprocessed the 5' RACE reads; each CDR3 protein has one entry and no DNA is given. The listing records 65,000 to 75,000 distinct CDR3 sequences. The sequenced material came from naive CXCR3- CD8+ T cells from blood. The subset: CD45RO-CCR7+CD27+CD95- naive CD8+ T cells lacking CXCR3 (TNR3-). All receptors derive from a human donor in good health. Some clones in this sample may be carry-over from other donors' samples.

The V call is TRBV9, the J call TRBJ2-7. This CDR3 has 14 residues. Germline V gene sequence: CDR1 SGDLS, CDR2 YYNGEE. The chain's CDR3 is CASSVGWGTYEQYF.

The chain carries TRBV5-1 and TRBJ2-1; TCRdb lists TRBD2, though no DNA is available to test this call. The CDR3 has 17 residues. CDR1 is SGHRS, CDR2 YFSETQ, per germline. This chain's CDR3 is CASSLVGGGAIDNEQFF.

The chain employs TRBV6-5 and TRBJ1-4; lacking DNA, the TRBD1 call made by TCRdb goes unchecked. In germline, CDR1 is MNHEY, CDR2 SVGAGI. The CDR3 length is 14 residues. The CDR3 spells CASSYAGTNEKLFF.

The V and J genes are TRBV28 and TRBJ1-6; TCRdb's assignment of TRBD1 cannot be checked, as there is no DNA. CDR3 length: 14 amino acids. Germline loops: CDR1 MDHEN, CDR2 SYDVKM. The CDR3 is CASSFRVYNSPLHF. The full variable domain, its missing parts supplied by reference TRBV28 and TRBJ1-6, is DVKVTQSSRYLVKRTGEKVFLECVQDMDHENMFWYRQDPGLGLRLIYFSYDVKMKEKGDIPEGYSVSREKKERFSLILESASTNQTSMYLCASSFRVYNSPLHFGNGTRLTVT.

This chain links TRBV7-9 with TRBJ1-5. The germline CDR1 and CDR2 sequences are SEHNR and FQNEAQ (reference sequence). This CDR3 has 14 amino acids. CDR3 in amino acids: CASSASYSNQPQHF.

The chain has TRBV29-1 and TRBJ1-2; TCRdb's D call, TRBD1, is unchecked because there is no DNA. Germline CDR1 SQVTM, CDR2 ANQGSEA. The CDR3 is made up of 12 amino acids. CDR3 sequence: CSAMGQNYGYTF.

The gene calls are TRBV12-3 or TRBV12-4 and TRBJ2-1; TCRdb selects TRBD1, and the lack of DNA leaves this call unchecked. This CDR3 comprises 13 residues. The chain's CDR3 is CASTPTENNEQFF.

The rearrangement joins TRBV3-1 to TRBJ2-1; TCRdb indicates TRBD1, and absent DNA this call remains unverified. The CDR3 is 14 amino acids. Germline CDR1 is LGHDT and CDR2 is YNNKEL (reference sequence). CDR3 protein: CASSPPFGYNEQFF.

This chain joins TRBV15 and TRBJ2-7; the D gene TCRdb calls, TRBD1, cannot be checked with no DNA. CDR1 and CDR2 (germline): LNHNV, YYDKDF (reference sequence). The CDR3 sequence is 16 residues long. The CDR3 sequence: CATSRETGGAAYEQYF.

This chain links TRBV20-1 with TRBJ2-7; TCRdb reports TRBD2, a call that lacks DNA to check it against. The CDR3 is 14 residues long. Germline V gene sequence: CDR1 DFQATT, CDR2 SNEGSKA (reference sequence). CDR3 region: CSAGVGLVGGEQYF.

The chain carries TRBV12-3 or TRBV12-4 and TRBJ2-1; TCRdb picks TRBD1, but there is no DNA to check that call. The CDR3 sequence is 14 residues long. This CDR3 is CASSLGRGLNEQFF.

The genes are TRBV20-1 and TRBJ2-7; absent DNA, TCRdb's TRBD1 call cannot be checked. This CDR3 region has 14 residues. Germline CDR1 reads DFQATT; CDR2 reads SNEGSKA (reference sequence). CDR3: CSAYSGTNSYEQYF.

V usage is TRBV7-2 and J usage is TRBJ2-5; absent DNA, TCRdb's TRBD1 call cannot be checked. This CDR3 is 16 amino acids long. The germline CDR1 and CDR2 sequences are SGHTA and FQGNSA. CDR3: CASSPRPRMNQETQYF.

The gene calls are TRBV7-6 and TRBJ2-2. Germline V gene lookup returns CDR1 SGHVS and CDR2 FNYEAQ. This CDR3 is 16 amino acids long. This chain's CDR3 is CASSLRLAENTGELFF.

The chain joins TRBV13 to TRBJ2-5; TCRdb calls TRBD1, which cannot be checked without DNA. Germline V lookup: CDR1 PRHDT, CDR2 FYEKMQ (reference sequence). This CDR3 is built from 12 residues. CDR3 protein: CASSYDRVGQYF.

The chain recombines TRBV5-1 with TRBJ2-7; the D gene TCRdb calls, TRBD1, cannot be checked with no DNA. Per the germline V gene, CDR1 is SGHRS and CDR2 is YFSETQ. CDR3 length: 15 residues. The CDR3 here is CASSLAGTGNYEQYF.

The V call is TRBV28, the J call TRBJ2-7; absent DNA, TCRdb's TRBD1 call cannot be checked. In germline, CDR1 is MDHEN, CDR2 SYDVKM. This CDR3 is built from 15 residues. CDR3: CASSRDRGVSYEQYF.

This chain's CDR3 is CASSLGDRSYEQYF. This chain links TRBV7-6 with TRBJ2-7; TCRdb's D call, TRBD1, is unchecked because there is no DNA. The CDR3 covers 14 residues. Germline V CDR1 and CDR2: SGHVS, FNYEAQ.

The chain combines TRBV20-1 with TRBJ2-2. The CDR3 covers 15 residues. Germline values: CDR1 DFQATT, CDR2 SNEGSKA (reference sequence). CDR3 sequence: CSARDKTQNTGELFF.

V gene TRBV6-5 combines with J gene TRBJ2-3. From germline, CDR1 is MNHEY and CDR2 SVGAGI. This CDR3 region has 13 residues. CDR3 loop: CASSYSSTDTQYF.

The chain has TRBV19 and TRBJ2-7. The CDR3 is 14 amino acids. The germline V gene has CDR1 LNHDA and CDR2 SQIVND (reference sequence). This CDR3 reads CASSIVLDSYEQYF.

The chain combines TRBV7-9 with TRBJ2-7; TCRdb reports TRBD1, a call that lacks DNA to check it against. This CDR3 is 16 amino acids long. Germline V gene sequence: CDR1 SEHNR, CDR2 FQNEAQ (reference sequence). The CDR3 sequence: CASSFAPGRLDYEQYF.